The 9 T cell receptor beta chains below come from one sample, sequenced in a study of blood T cell repertoires in COVID-19. Method: immunoSEQ multiplex PCR; TCRdb's copy keeps in-frame clones and lacks some. The profile shows about 160,000 clones, approximately 80% of them singletons. What was sequenced was PBMCs or T cells enriched from blood (not recorded which). The receptors stem from a man aged 35 to 55 who had recovered from COVID-19.

This chain connects TRBV11-2 to TRBJ2-7, with TRBD1 identical over 7 bases. The CDR3 runs to 15 residues. Unmatched junction bases numbered 12, after V lost 6 bases and J lost 4 bases. From germline, CDR1 is SGHAT and CDR2 FQNNGV. Here the CDR3 reads CASSPIQGRGYEQYF. In DNA form, the CDR3 reads TGTGCCAGCAGTCCGATACAGGGGAGAGGTTACGAGCAGTACTTC.

The chain employs TRBV2 and TRBJ1-1, with a tentative D call TRBD1 (6 bases). CDR1 and CDR2 from the germline V gene are SNHLY and FYNNEI. Trimming stripped 4 bases from V and 2 bases from J, with 17 bases between. The CDR3 is 16 residues long. The CDR3 nucleotides are TGTGCCAGCAGTGCGGTGGGGCAGGGGATAAACACTGAAGCTTTCTTT. Protein product: CASSAVGQGINTEAFF.

V usage is TRBV5-1 and J usage is TRBJ2-2, with 10 positions matching TRBD1. CDR3 size: 17 residues. The ends lost 4 bases at V and 3 bases at J; junction bases unmatched: 9. CDR1 is SGHRS and CDR2 is YFSETQ in the germline V gene. The CDR3 spells CASSRGGTGADTGELFF. CDR3 nucleotide sequence: TGCGCCAGCAGCCGCGGGGGGACAGGGGCGGACACCGGGGAGCTGTTTTTT. Full variable domain (remainder filled in from reference TRBV5-1 and TRBJ2-2): KAGVTQTPRYLIKTRGQQVTLSCSPISGHRSVSWYQQTPGQGLQFLFEYFSETQRNKGNFPGRFSGRQFSNSRSEMNVSTLELGDSALYLCASSRGGTGADTGELFFGEGSRLTVL.

V and J are TRBV7-3 and TRBJ2-2; TRBD1 aligns across 7 bases. CDR1 and CDR2 (germline): SGHTA, FQGTGA. This CDR3 comprises 14 residues. The ends lost 5 bases at V and 4 bases at J; junction bases unmatched: 4. The CDR3 bases are TGTGCCAGCAGCCTTACAGGGGCCACCGGGGAGCTGTTTTTT. This gives the protein CASSLTGATGELFF.

The chain is built from TRBV5-4 and TRBJ2-2; D not resolved. The germline V and J ends were trimmed by 4 bases and 3 bases, with 7 bases remaining between them. CDR1 is SGHNT, CDR2 YYREEE, per germline (reference sequence). The CDR3 spans 13 residues. This chain's CDR3 is CASSQDYTGELFF. CDR3 DNA: TGTGCCAGCAGCCAAGACTACACCGGGGAGCTGTTTTTT.

The chain employs TRBV7-9 and TRBJ2-2, with TRBD2 matching over 12 bases. The germline V gene encodes CDR1 SEHNR and CDR2 FQNEAQ (reference sequence). The CDR3 has 16 amino acids. V lost 7 bases and J lost 2; bases outside the gene matches: 5. The CDR3 here is CASTLLAGGNTGELFF. CDR3 nucleotides: TGTGCCAGCACCCTACTAGCGGGGGGTAACACCGGGGAGCTGTTTTTT.

This chain links TRBV3-1 (or the pseudogene TRBV3-2) with TRBJ1-1; tentatively, D is TRBD1 (6 bases). CDR1 LGHDT and CDR2 YNNKEL come from the germline V gene (reference sequence). This CDR3 has 16 residues. With 3 bases removed from V and 11 bases from J, the gap between germline ends came to 25 bases. Here the CDR3 reads CASSHSRAPGQSLAFF. CDR3 coding DNA: TGTGCCAGCAGCCACTCAAGGGCCCCGGGACAATCATTGGCTTTCTTT.

This clone has just a few counts. The chain uses TRBV7-2 and TRBJ2-1; 9 bases match TRBD2. The V and J ends lost 5 bases and 2 bases, in that order; junction bases with no gene match: 13. Germline CDR1 is SGHTA and CDR2 is FQGNSA. This CDR3 spans 18 amino acids. The CDR3 spells CASSLWWRGGSAYNEQFF. The CDR3 DNA sequence: TGTGCCAGCAGCCTATGGTGGCGGGGGGGCTCTGCCTACAATGAGCAGTTCTTC.

The chain uses TRBV7-8 and TRBJ2-7, with D possibly being TRBD1 (5 bases). This CDR3 region has 12 residues. Deletions cut 5 bases from V and 4 bases from J, with 9 bases between. The germline V gene has CDR1 SGHVS and CDR2 FQNEAQ. The CDR3 sequence: CASSLTAYEQYV. The DNA for the CDR3 is TGTGCCAGCAGCCTGACAGCGTACGAGCAGTACGTC.